This T cell receptor (beta chain) was identified in a study of Graves' ophthalmopathy and Graves' hyperthyroidism. In the study overall: Stable hyperthyroid donors showed no ophthalmopathy during 18 months follow-up.

Germline lookup yields CDR1 SGHTA and CDR2 FQGTGA. The CDR3 contains 14 residues. Hyperthyroidism patients, all newly diagnosed, had under 2 months' duration and ages of 18 to 65. This clonotype has just a few counts. The target antigen is unknown. The junction and the germline gene differ at one end; a read error may be behind it. RNA transcripts provided the template for amplifying TCR beta CDR3 regions. First-round RT-PCR used HTBI primers; second-round multiplex PCR followed. MiXCR, run by TCRdb on the multiplex PCR reads, gives a single entry per CDR3 protein. The sample has about 550,000 distinct CDR3 sequences; roughly 40% are singletons. Findings and caveats of the study: Distinction of ophthalmopathy from stable hyperthyroidism by a 13-signature model reached approximately 89% sensitivity and 75% to 83% specificity. Predictions made by the model for ophthalmopathy progression reached 70.59% sensitivity and around 72% specificity.

The chain joins TRBV7-3 to TRBJ2-6; D unclear. The receptor was isolated from an adult man with Graves' hyperthyroidism. Material: peripheral blood or thyroid tissue (not recorded which). As DNA, the CDR3 is TGTGCCAGCAGCTTAACTTCTGAGGCCAACGTCCTGACTTTC. This gives the protein CASSLTSEANVLTF.